Following are 18 T cell receptor beta chains from one sample sequenced in a study of blood T cell repertoires in COVID-19. Assay used: immunoSEQ multiplex PCR; TCRdb lists only in-frame clones, some missing. The sample consists of a few hundred thousand clones, approximately 86% of them appearing once. The sequencing sample was made of peripheral blood. The receptor set was obtained from a woman aged 18 to 35 with acute or convalescent COVID-19.

The chain is built from TRBV6-2 or TRBV6-3 and TRBJ2-7, with unresolved D. The germline gives CDR1 MNHEY, CDR2 SVGEGT. Trimming stripped 0 bases from V and 6 bases from J, with 3 bases between. This CDR3 is 11 amino acids long. As DNA, the CDR3 is TGTGCCAGCAGTTACTCCGGCGAGCAGTACTTC. Its translation is CASSYSGEQYF.

The CDR3 loop reads CASSQDIGDFSTDTQYF. CDR3 nucleotide sequence: TGTGCCAGCAGCCAAGATATAGGGGACTTTAGCACAGATACGCAGTATTTT. The chain is built from TRBV3-1 (or the pseudogene TRBV3-2) and TRBJ2-3, with TRBD2 as a possible D gene (6 bases). The V gene's germline CDR1 is LGHDT and CDR2 YNNKEL (reference sequence). The length of the CDR3 is 17 residues. Trimming shortened V by 0 bases and J by 0 bases, and 13 bases separated the two germline ends.

V gene TRBV6-6 combines with J gene TRBJ2-7, with TRBD2 matching 10 bases. Germline V CDR1 and CDR2: MNHNY, SVGAGI (reference sequence). With 0 bases clipped from V and 1 base from J, the junction kept 3 bases outside the gene matches. The CDR3 is 16 amino acids. DNA for the CDR3: TGTGCCAGCAGTTACTCACGACTAGCGGGTTCCTACGAGCAGTACTTC. It specifies CASSYSRLAGSYEQYF.

The genes are TRBV15 and TRBJ2-1; D is undetermined. Germline CDR1 LNHNV, CDR2 YYDKDF (reference sequence). The CDR3 sequence is 12 residues long. V was clipped by 9 bases and J by 0 bases, with 6 bases between them. The CDR3 DNA sequence: TGTGCCACTAGGAGCTCCTACAATGAGCAGTTCTTC. It codes for CATRSSYNEQFF.

The chain is built from TRBV5-4 and TRBJ2-7, with D possibly being TRBD2 (5 bases). Trimming left V 4 bases short and J 4 bases short, with 12 bases between. Germline CDR1 SGHNT, CDR2 YYREEE (reference sequence). The CDR3 is made up of 13 amino acids. The DNA for the CDR3 is TGTGCCAGCAGCCAGGACTGGCAATACGAGCAGTACTTC. This translates into CASSQDWQYEQYF. Filled out from reference TRBV5-4 and TRBJ2-7, the complete variable domain reads ETGVTQSPTHLIKTRGQQVTLRCSSQSGHNTVSWYQQALGQGPQFIFQYYREEENGRGNFPPRFSGLQFPNYSSELNVNALELDDSALYLCASSQDWQYEQYFGPGTRLTVT.

V is TRBV4-2 and J is TRBJ2-7; 10 nucleotides line up with TRBD2. The CDR3 runs 16 residues. From germline, CDR1 is LGHNA and CDR2 YNFKEQ. V lost 3 bases and J lost 0; bases outside the gene matches: 5. The CDR3 spells CASSHETSGLSYEQYF. The CDR3 nucleotides are TGTGCCAGCAGCCACGAGACTAGCGGGCTCTCCTACGAGCAGTACTTC.

The V gene is TRBV4-3, the J gene TRBJ1-4, with D possibly being TRBD1 (5 bases). CDR1 LGHNA and CDR2 YSLEER come from the germline V gene. V was trimmed by 0 bases and J by 11 bases, leaving 13 bases between them. CDR3 length: 14 residues. CDR3 bases: TGCGCCAGCAGCCAAGATTGGCAGGGTGGGAAACTGTTTTTT. Amino acid sequence: CASSQDWQGGKLFF.

This clone was counted a single time. The chain is built from TRBV5-1 and TRBJ2-2; TRBD1 might be the D (6 bases). The CDR3 extends over 16 amino acids. Deletions cut 4 bases from V and 7 bases from J, with 20 bases between. The germline CDR1 and CDR2 sequences are SGHRS and YFSETQ. The CDR3, as DNA: TGCGCCAGCAGCCCTCTGACTAACAGGGTAGGCGGGGAGCTGTTTTTT. Amino acid sequence: CASSPLTNRVGGELFF.

This chain joins TRBV5-4 and TRBJ2-7; 7 bases map to TRBD1. Germline CDR1 and CDR2: SGHNT and YYREEE (reference sequence). This CDR3 spans 16 amino acids. J was trimmed by 3 bases and V by 0 bases; bases with no gene match: 9. CDR3 sequence: CASSLVSGTAYYEQYF. The DNA for the CDR3 is TGTGCCAGCAGCTTGGTTTCTGGGACAGCATACTACGAGCAGTACTTC.

This clone was seen just once. The chain couples TRBV19 to TRBJ1-6, with a weak D call TRBD1 (6 bases). CDR3 size: 13 residues. V lost 5 bases, J lost 8 bases, and 10 bases lay in between. CDR1 and CDR2 (germline): LNHDA, SQIVND (reference sequence). CDR3 DNA: TGTGCCAGTAGTTCAAACAGGGATTCACCCCTCCACTTT. It specifies CASSSNRDSPLHF.

The chain employs TRBV6-2 or TRBV6-3 and TRBJ2-7; 8 bases map to TRBD2. This CDR3 spans 18 amino acids. V dropped 0 bases and J dropped 2; count of bases not matched to a gene: 12. The V gene's germline CDR1 is MNHEY and CDR2 SVGEGT. The DNA for the CDR3 is TGTGCCAGCAGTTACTCAGGGTTTCGACTAGCGATAACCTACGAGCAGTACTTC. Translation: CASSYSGFRLAITYEQYF.

The V gene is TRBV7-2, the J gene TRBJ2-7; 12 nucleotides agree with TRBD1. Trimming took 5 bases from V and 4 from J; bases not matched to a gene: 6. CDR1 SGHTA and CDR2 FQGNSA come from the germline V gene. The CDR3 length is 15 residues. CDR3 nucleotide sequence: TGTGCCAGCAGCCATGGGACAGGGGGCACGTACGAGCAGTACTTC. Protein product: CASSHGTGGTYEQYF. Filled out from reference TRBV7-2 and TRBJ2-7, the complete variable domain reads GAGVSQSPSNKVTEKGKDVELRCDPISGHTALYWYRQSLGQGLEFLIYFQGNSAPDKSGLPSDRFSAERTGGSVSTLTIQRTQQEDSAVYLCASSHGTGGTYEQYFGPGTRLTVT.

In nucleotides, the CDR3 is TGTGCCAGCAGCTTGGAACAGGGTTTAATCGAGACCCAGTACTTC. It specifies CASSLEQGLIETQYF. The chain links TRBV5-4 to TRBJ2-5, with D perhaps TRBD1 (6 bases). The V gene's germline CDR1 is SGHNT and CDR2 YYREEE (reference sequence). CDR3 length: 15 residues. V lost 0 bases, J lost 5 bases, and 14 bases lay in between.

The chain links TRBV4-3 to TRBJ2-2, with 13 bases that match TRBD2. Unmatched junction bases numbered 5, after V lost 0 bases and J lost 7 bases. Germline V gene sequence: CDR1 LGHNA, CDR2 YSLEER. This CDR3 region has 17 residues. The CDR3 region is CASSQDILAGGIGELFF. DNA of the CDR3: TGCGCCAGCAGCCAAGACATACTAGCGGGAGGGATCGGGGAGCTGTTTTTT.

The V call is TRBV28, the J call TRBJ2-3; TRBD2 matches 8 bases. The CDR3 extends over 16 amino acids. After removal of 2 bases from V and 8 bases from J, the junction contained 12 bases not matched to a gene. The germline V gene encodes CDR1 MDHEN and CDR2 SYDVKM. Here the CDR3 DNA reads TGTGCCAGCAGTTTAAAGGGCGGGGGGCGCGGACGTACGCAGTATTTT. It translates to CASSLKGGGRGRTQYF.

V gene TRBV9 combines with J gene TRBJ2-7; 10 bases agree with TRBD1. The CDR3 contains 15 residues. Looked up from germline, CDR1 is SGDLS and CDR2 is YYNGEE. V lost 4 bases and J lost 2; bases outside the gene matches: 6. The CDR3 reads CASSPEGTGAYEQYF. The CDR3 bases are TGTGCCAGCAGCCCGGAGGGGACAGGGGCCTACGAGCAGTACTTC.

The chain carries TRBV4-3 and TRBJ1-2; D gene ambiguous. This CDR3 contains 12 residues. The germline V and J ends were trimmed by 4 bases and 2 bases, with 5 bases remaining between them. Germline V gene lookup returns CDR1 LGHNA and CDR2 YSLEER. This CDR3 reads CASSRPNYGYTF. CDR3 in DNA: TGCGCCAGCAGCCGGCCGAACTATGGCTACACCTTC.

The chain combines TRBV4-3 with TRBJ2-1, with 9 bases that match TRBD2. The length of the CDR3 is 16 residues. Germline lookup yields CDR1 LGHNA and CDR2 YSLEER. V shed 0 bases and J 4 bases; nucleotides not matched to a gene: 4. CDR3 in amino acids: CASSQDRSGGYNEQFF. As DNA, the CDR3 is TGCGCCAGCAGCCAAGATAGGAGCGGGGGGTACAATGAGCAGTTCTTC.